This record covers a single T cell receptor (beta chain). The CDR3 runs to 18 residues. Trimming removed 0 bases from V and 6 bases from J, with 22 bases in between. Germline V gives CDR1 SGHAT, CDR2 FQNNGV. The data originate from a study of blood T cell repertoires in COVID-19. As for the study in general: Acute and convalescent COVID-19 specimens originated in the United States, Italy and Spain.

Original processing methods: Estimates of nucleated cell counts were drawn from the amplification of reference gene primers. Here immunoSEQ multiplex PCR was the method, and the copy in TCRdb shows in-frame clones only, minus some. V, J and clone size are those of that table, while D and trimming were read from the DNA. This table has around 70,000 clones, over 75% appearing once. Sequencing was carried out using peripheral blood. This sequence joins TRBV11-2 and TRBJ2-3, with no clear D. The TCR comes from an elderly woman with active or convalescent COVID-19. The CDR3 DNA sequence: TGTGCCAGCAGCTTAGAGGTGATATTGGTCTCCCCCGGGGATACGCAGTATTTT. This encodes CASSLEVILVSPGDTQYF.